This T cell receptor beta chain was recorded in a study of monozygotic twins with inflammatory bowel disease. Points from the study as a whole: Data gave no support to a single strong signal or clonotype associated with IBD.

With respect to this clonotype: Its target is not known.

TCRdb derives one entry per CDR3 protein from the 5' RACE reads, leaving out DNA. This sample's clone table lists 330,000 or so distinct CDR3 sequences. Germline V lookup: CDR1 SEHNR, CDR2 FQNEAQ (reference sequence). The CDR3 runs 15 residues. The gene calls are TRBV7-9 and TRBJ1-1; TCRdb outputs TRBD1, but without DNA this stays unchecked. The sequenced sample was blood. The clonotype was recovered from a human donor with ulcerative colitis or Crohn's disease, or a healthy co-twin of an affected twin (not recorded which). This CDR3 is CASSLAGVPNTEAFF.